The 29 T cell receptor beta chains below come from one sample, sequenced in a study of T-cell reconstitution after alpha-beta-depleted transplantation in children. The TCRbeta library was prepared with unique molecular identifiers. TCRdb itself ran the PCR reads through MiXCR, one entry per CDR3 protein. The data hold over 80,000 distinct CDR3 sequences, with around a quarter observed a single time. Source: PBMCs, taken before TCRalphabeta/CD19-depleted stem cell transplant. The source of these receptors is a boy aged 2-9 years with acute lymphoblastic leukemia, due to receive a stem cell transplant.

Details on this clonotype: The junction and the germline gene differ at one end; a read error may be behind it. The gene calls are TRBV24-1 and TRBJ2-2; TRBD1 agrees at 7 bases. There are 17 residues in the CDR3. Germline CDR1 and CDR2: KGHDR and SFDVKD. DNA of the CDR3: TGTGCCACCAGTGAGTACCCGGACAGGCTGAACACCGGAGAGCTGTTTTTT. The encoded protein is CATSEYPDRLNTGELFF.

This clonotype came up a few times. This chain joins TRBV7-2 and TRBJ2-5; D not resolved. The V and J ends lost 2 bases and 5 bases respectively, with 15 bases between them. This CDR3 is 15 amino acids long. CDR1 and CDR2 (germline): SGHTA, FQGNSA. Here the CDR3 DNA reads TGTGCCAGCAGCTTAAGTAGGATGTTGGGGGAGACCCAGTACTTC. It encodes CASSLSRMLGETQYF.

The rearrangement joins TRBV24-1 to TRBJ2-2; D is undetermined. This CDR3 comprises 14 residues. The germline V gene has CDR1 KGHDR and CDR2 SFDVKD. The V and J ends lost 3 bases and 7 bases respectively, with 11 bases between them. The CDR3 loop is CATSDPMVYGELFF. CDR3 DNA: TGTGCCACCAGTGATCCCATGGTATACGGGGAGCTGTTTTTT.

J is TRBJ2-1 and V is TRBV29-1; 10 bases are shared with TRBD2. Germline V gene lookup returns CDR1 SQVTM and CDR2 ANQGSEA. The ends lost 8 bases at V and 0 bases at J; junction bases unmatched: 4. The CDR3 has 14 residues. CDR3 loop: CSTSSGSSYNEQFF. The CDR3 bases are TGCAGCACGTCTAGCGGGAGCTCCTACAATGAGCAGTTCTTC.

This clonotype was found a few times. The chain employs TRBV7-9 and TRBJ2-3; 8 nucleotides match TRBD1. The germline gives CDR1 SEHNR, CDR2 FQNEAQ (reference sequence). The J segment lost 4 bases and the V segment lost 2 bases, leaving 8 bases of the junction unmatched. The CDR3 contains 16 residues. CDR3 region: CASSLMSGGNADTQYF. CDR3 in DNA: TGTGCCAGCAGCTTAATGTCAGGGGGCAACGCAGATACGCAGTATTTT.

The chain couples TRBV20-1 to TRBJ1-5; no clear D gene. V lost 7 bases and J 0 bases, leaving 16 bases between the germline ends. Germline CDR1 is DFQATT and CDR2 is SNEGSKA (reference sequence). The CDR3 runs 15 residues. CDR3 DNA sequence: TGCAGTGTTTCTTCGAGGTTACTTAGCAATCAGCCCCAGCATTTT. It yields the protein CSVSSRLLSNQPQHF.

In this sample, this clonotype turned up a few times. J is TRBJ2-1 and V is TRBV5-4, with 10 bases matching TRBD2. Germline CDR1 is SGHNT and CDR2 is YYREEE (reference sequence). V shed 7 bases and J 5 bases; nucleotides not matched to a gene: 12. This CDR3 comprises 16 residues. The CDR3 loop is CASRTSGSRTNNEQFF. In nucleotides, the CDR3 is TGTGCCAGCCGGACTAGCGGAAGCCGAACCAACAATGAGCAGTTCTTC. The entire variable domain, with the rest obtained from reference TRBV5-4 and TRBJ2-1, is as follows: ETGVTQSPTHLIKTRGQQVTLRCSSQSGHNTVSWYQQALGQGPQFIFQYYREEENGRGNFPPRFSGLQFPNYSSELNVNALELDDSALYLCASRTSGSRTNNEQFFGPGTRLTVL.

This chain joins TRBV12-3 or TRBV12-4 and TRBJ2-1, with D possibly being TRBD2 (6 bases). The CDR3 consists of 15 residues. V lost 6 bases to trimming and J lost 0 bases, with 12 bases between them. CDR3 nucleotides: TGTGCCAGCAGGGTTAGCGGAGACTCCTACAATGAGCAGTTCTTC. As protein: CASRVSGDSYNEQFF.

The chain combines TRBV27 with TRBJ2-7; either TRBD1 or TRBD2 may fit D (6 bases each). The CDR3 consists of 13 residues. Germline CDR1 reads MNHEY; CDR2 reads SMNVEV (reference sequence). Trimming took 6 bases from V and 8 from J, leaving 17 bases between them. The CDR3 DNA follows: TGTGCCAGCAGCCGTATTATCGGGGGCCAGCAGTACTTC. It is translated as CASSRIIGGQQYF.

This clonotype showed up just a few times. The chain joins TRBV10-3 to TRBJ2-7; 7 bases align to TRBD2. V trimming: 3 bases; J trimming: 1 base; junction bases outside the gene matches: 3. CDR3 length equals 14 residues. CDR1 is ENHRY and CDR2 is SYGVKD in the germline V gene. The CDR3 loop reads CAISDGGGSYEQYF. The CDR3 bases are TGTGCCATCAGTGATGGGGGGGGATCCTACGAGCAGTACTTC.

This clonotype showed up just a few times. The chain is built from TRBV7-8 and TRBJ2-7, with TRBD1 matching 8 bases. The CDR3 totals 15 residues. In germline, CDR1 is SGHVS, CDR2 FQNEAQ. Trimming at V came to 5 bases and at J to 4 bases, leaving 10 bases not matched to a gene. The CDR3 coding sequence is TGTGCCAGCAGCGGAATCAGGGGGCGCGGGTACGAGCAGTACTTC. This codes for CASSGIRGRGYEQYF.

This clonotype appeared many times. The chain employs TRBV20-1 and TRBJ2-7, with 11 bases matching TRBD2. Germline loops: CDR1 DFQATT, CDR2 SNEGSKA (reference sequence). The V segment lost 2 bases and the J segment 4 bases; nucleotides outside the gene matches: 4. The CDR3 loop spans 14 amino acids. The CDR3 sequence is CSARLLAGAYEQYF. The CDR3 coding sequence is TGCAGTGCTAGACTACTAGCGGGAGCATACGAGCAGTACTTC.

DNA of the CDR3: TGCGCCAGCAGCAGGAGGACAGGGAGTGTGGCACAAGAGACCCAGTACTTC. Amino acid sequence: CASSRRTGSVAQETQYF. The chain recombines TRBV5-1 with TRBJ2-5; 8 positions agree with TRBD1. CDR1 is SGHRS, CDR2 YFSETQ, per germline. This CDR3 is 17 amino acids long. V lost 4 bases to trimming and J lost 2 bases; unmatched junction nucleotides: 13. Using reference TRBV5-1 and TRBJ2-5 for the parts outside the CDR3, the full variable domain is KAGVTQTPRYLIKTRGQQVTLSCSPISGHRSVSWYQQTPGQGLQFLFEYFSETQRNKGNFPGRFSGRQFSNSRSEMNVSTLELGDSALYLCASSRRTGSVAQETQYFGPGTRLLVL.

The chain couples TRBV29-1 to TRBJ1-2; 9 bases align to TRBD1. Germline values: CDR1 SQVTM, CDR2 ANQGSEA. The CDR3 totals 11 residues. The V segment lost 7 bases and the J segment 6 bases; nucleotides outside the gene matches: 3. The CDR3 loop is CSGTGVHGYTF. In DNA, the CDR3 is TGCAGCGGGACAGGGGTTCATGGCTACACCTTC.

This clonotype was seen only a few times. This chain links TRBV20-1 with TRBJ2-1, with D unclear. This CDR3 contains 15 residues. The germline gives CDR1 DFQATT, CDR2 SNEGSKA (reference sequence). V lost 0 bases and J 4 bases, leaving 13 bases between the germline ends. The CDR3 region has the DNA TGCAGTGCTAGAGATGCCCGGAAAGATTACAATGAGCAGTTCTTC. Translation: CSARDARKDYNEQFF.

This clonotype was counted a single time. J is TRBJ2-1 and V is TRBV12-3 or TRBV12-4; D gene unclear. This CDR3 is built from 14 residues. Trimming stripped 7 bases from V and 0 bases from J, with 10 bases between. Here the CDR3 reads CASTLVGSYNEQFF. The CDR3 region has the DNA TGTGCCAGCACCCTAGTCGGCTCCTACAATGAGCAGTTCTTC.

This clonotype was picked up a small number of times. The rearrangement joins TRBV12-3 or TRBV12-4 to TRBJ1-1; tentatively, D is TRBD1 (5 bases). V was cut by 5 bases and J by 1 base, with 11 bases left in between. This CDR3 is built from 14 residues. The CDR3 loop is CASSPGLTNTEAFF. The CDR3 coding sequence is TGTGCCAGCAGTCCGGGACTGACGAACACTGAAGCTTTCTTT.

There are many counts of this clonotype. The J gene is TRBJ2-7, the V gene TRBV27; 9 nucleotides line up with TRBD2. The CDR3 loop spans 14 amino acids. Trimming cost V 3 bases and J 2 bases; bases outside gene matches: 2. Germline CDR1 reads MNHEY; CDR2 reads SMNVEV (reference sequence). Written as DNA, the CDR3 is TGTGCCAGCAGTTTTGCTAGCGGGACCTACGAGCAGTACTTC. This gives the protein CASSFASGTYEQYF.

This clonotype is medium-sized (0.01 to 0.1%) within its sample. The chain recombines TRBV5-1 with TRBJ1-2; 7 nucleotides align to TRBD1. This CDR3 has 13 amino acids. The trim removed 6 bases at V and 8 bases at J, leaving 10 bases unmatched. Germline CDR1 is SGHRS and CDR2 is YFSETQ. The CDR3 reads CASMGTEIYGYTF. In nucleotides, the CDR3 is TGCGCCAGCATGGGGACAGAGATTTACGGCTACACCTTC.

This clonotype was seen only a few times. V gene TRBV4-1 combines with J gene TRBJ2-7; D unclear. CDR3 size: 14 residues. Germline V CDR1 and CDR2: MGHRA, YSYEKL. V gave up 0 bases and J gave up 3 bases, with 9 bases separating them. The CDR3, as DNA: TGCGCCAGCAGCCAAGATCGCACGATCTACGAGCAGTACTTC. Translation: CASSQDRTIYEQYF.

The CDR3 is CSAAGGAFSYNEQFF. The CDR3 coding sequence is TGCAGTGCTGCCGGGGGGGCTTTTTCCTACAATGAGCAGTTCTTC. The chain uses TRBV20-1 and TRBJ2-1, with 8 bases aligning to TRBD2. CDR3 length: 15 residues. Trimming removed 5 bases from V and 1 base from J; junction bases left unmatched: 7. Germline CDR1 and CDR2: DFQATT and SNEGSKA (reference sequence).

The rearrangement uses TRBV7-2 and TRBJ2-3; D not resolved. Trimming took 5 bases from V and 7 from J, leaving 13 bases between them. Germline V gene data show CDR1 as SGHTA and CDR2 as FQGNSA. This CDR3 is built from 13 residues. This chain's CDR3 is CASSVIRVNTQYF. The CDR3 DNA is TGTGCCAGCAGCGTAATCCGGGTCAATACGCAGTATTTT.

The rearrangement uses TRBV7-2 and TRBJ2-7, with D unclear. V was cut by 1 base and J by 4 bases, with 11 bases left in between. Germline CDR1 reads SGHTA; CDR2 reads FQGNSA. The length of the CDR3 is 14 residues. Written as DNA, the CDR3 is TGTGCCAGCAGCTTAGATTGGGGTGGATACGAGCAGTACTTC. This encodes CASSLDWGGYEQYF.

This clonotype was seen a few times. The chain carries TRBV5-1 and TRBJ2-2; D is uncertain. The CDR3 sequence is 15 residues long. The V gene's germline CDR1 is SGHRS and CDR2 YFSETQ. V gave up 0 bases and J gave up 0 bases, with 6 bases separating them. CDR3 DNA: TGCGCCAGCAGCTTGGTTAGTGCGAACACCGGGGAGCTGTTTTTT. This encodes CASSLVSANTGELFF.

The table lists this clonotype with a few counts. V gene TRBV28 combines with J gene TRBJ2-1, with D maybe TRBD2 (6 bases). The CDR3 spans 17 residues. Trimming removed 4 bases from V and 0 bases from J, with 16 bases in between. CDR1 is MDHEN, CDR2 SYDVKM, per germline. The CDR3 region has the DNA TGTGCCAGCAGTTCGGAGGGCGTGGGGAGCTCCTACAATGAGCAGTTCTTC. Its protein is CASSSEGVGSSYNEQFF.

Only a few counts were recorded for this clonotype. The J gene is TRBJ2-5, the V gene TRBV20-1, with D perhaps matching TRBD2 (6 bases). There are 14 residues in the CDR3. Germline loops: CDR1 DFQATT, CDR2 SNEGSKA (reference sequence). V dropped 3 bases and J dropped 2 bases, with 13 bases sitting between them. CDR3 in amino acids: CSAREGSGQETQYF. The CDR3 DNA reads TGCAGTGCTAGGGAGGGGAGCGGACAAGAGACCCAGTACTTC.

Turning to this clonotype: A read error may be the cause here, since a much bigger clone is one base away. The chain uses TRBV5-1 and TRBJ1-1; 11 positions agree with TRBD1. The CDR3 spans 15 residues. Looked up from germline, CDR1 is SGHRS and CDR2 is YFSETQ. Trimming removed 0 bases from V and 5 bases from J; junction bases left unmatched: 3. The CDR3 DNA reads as TGCGCCAGCAGCTTGGGGACAGGGGGCGAGACTGAAGCTTTCTTT. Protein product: CASSLGTGGETEAFF.

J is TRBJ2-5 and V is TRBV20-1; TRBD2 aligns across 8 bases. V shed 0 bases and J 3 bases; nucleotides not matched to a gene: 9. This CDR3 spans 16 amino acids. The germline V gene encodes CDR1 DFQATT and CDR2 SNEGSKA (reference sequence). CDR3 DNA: TGCAGTGCTAGAGACCTTAGCGGGATAAGGGAAGAGACCCAGTACTTC. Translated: CSARDLSGIREETQYF.

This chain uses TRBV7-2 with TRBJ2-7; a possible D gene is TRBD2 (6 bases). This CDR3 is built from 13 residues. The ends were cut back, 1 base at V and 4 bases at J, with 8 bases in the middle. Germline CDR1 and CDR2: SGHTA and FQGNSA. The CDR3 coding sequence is TGTGCCAGCAGCTTAGTAGCGGAGTACGAGCAGTACTTC. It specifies CASSLVAEYEQYF.